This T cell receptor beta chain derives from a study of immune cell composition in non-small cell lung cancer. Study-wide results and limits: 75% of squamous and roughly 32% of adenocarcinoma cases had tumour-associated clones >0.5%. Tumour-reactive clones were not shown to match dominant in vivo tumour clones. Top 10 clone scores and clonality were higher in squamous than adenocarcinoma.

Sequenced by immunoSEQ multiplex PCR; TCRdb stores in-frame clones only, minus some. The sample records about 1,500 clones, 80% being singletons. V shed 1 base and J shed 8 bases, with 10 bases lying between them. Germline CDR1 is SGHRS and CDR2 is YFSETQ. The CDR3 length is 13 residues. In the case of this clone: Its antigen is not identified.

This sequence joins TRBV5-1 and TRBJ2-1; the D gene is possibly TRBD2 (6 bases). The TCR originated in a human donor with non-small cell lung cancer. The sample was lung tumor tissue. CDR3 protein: CASSLPGGDEQFF. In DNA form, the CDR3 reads TGCGCCAGCAGCTTGCCAGGCGGGGATGAGCAGTTCTTC.